What follows describes a single T cell receptor beta chain. What this receptor recognizes is not known. Base quality data are lacking; no much larger clone is found one base away. The donors were healthy, HIV-negative adults with no recently reported acute infections or vaccinations. Every donor was a Caucasian adult residing in Nashville, Tennessee, USA. CD4+ T cells were enriched through magnetic negative selection, after which naive cells were positively selected on CD45RA and the remaining negative fraction served as the memory subset. After blood collection by leukapheresis, PBMCs were isolated using Ficoll-Histopaque density gradient centrifugation and then cryopreserved in the vapor phase of liquid nitrogen. Analytical flow cytometry was used to check the purity and quantity of every magnetically sorted T cell population. Genomic DNA was isolated from every sorted fraction and measured by UV absorbance on a Nanodrop 2000c.

The CDR3, cysteine through phenylalanine, is 16 amino acids long. This entry keeps only the CDR3 DNA: 48 bases, framed from base 1. Trimmed from V: 6 bases; trimmed from J: 2 bases; junction bases lacking a gene match: 10. The germline V gene supplies CDR1 MDHEN and CDR2 SYDVKM. These data originate in a study of shared clonotypes between healthy human individuals (TCRdb year 2020). Context from the whole study: The cohort comprised two women and three men aged 18 to 49 years. Each donor's leukapheresis produced roughly between roughly 0.85 and 10 billion PBMCs. Libraries were prepared and TCR repertoires were sequenced by different laboratories using diverse techniques, in order to increase sequencing depth and limit assay-specific biases. To estimate repertoire size and how much clonotype sharing occurs between individuals, the study deeply sequenced the blood TCR repertoires of five healthy adults. For each donor, CD4 naive and CD4 memory were each given three plates, CD8 naive was given two plates, and CD8 memory was given one plate.

Using the deep immunoSEQ assay, TCR CDR3 regions were amplified from genomic DNA by multiplex PCR. For each cell subset, the extracted genomic DNA was distributed evenly across all wells of several immunoSEQ 96-well plates, and each plate served as one replicate. For sorted subsets, 200 to 250 ng genomic DNA, equal to tens of thousands of T cell genomes, was loaded into each replicate PCR. The purified libraries were quantified using a Qubit 3.0 fluorometer, sized with a Bioanalyzer 2100, and then quantified again using the KAPA Library Quantification kit. Each immunoSEQ 96-well plate was sequenced on its own single-read 150-cycle Illumina NextSeq 550 flow cell. Per the original workflow: Because the immunoSEQ output held only junctional sequences and lacked quality scores, the filtering could not match the filtering applied to full-length reads. Sequences were annotated with PyIR, a Python wrapper for IgBLAST v1.9, using IMGT germline references to assign V/J genes and CDR3. Any read was removed if the V/J assignment was weak (E-value above 1e-6), the CDR3 was missing, or the read contained stop codons, out-of-frame junctions, or ambiguous translated residues. A V3J clonotype was defined by an identical inferred V gene, J gene, and CDR3 amino acid sequence. The percentage overlap between two repertoires was calculated by dividing the number of shared unique clonotypes by the size of the smaller repertoire. Richness of each repertoire was evaluated using RTK rarefaction, the Chao1 estimator, and Recon v2.1 estimates of unobserved clonotypes. Generation probabilities for all TCRbeta clonotypes obtained by the gDNA method from several donors were computed using OLGA. Here the immuneACCESS table is served through TCRdb, limited to in-frame sequences with V and J called. Missing clones are a known gap in these copies; in checked studies unresolved V genes cover under half, and the rest lacks a known reason. V and J calls and clone size are copied from that table; D and trimming were computed from the DNA. This sample is represented by 2 million to 3 million clones; roughly 93% of them were singletons. Jointly, the top ten make up more than 0.35% of the sample.

Overall study outcomes, separate from this receptor: When several donors were compared, the shared fraction of clonotypes was about 5% for naive CD4, less than 4% for naive CD8, 2.3% for memory CD4, and under 0.5% for memory CD8. Because the study included only a small number of donors, the genetic and exposure-history diversity represented was limited. Higher generation probabilities were observed for clonotypes shared by all four sorted-subset donors than for non-shared clonotypes. Pairwise subsampling indicated that sequencing depth was expected to affect the degree of clonotype sharing among donors. Sampling was restricted to blood, and TCR repertoires in tissues likely differ from the TCR repertoires found in blood. Rarefaction of sorted-subset datasets indicated incomplete sequencing despite the large sequencing depth. Larger estimated clonotype richness was generally found for naive subsets than for memory subsets.

This chain joins TRBV28 to TRBJ2-3; 8 central nucleotides agree with TRBD2. The origin of this receptor is a man aged 18-30 years in good health. Some clones in this sample may be carry-over from other donors' samples. Sequenced input: naive CD4+ T cells from PBMCs. The cell subset or site label for this specimen denotes: CD45RA+ positively selected. The CDR3: CASSPTGTRVTDTQYF. The base sequence is TGTGCCAGCAGCCCCACCGGGACTAGGGTCACAGATACGCAGTATTTT.